Below, 28 T cell receptor beta chains from the same sample are listed, as sequenced in a study of cytomegalovirus exposure and HLA in healthy donors. Primers: 60 Vbeta forward and 13 Jbeta reverse. The protocol was immunoSEQ multiplex PCR, while the TCRdb copy is restricted to in-frame clones and leaves out a portion. The table lists about 97,000 clones, about four fifths of them singletons. Source material: PBMCs. These receptors originate from a man aged 40-49 years in good health and CMV-seropositive.

The rearrangement links TRBV6-1 to TRBJ1-1; no clear D. CDR3 length: 13 residues. Trimming took 5 bases from V and 1 from J, leaving 8 bases between them. The V gene's germline CDR1 is MNHNS and CDR2 SASEGT. The chain's CDR3 is CASSPQWNTEAFF. CDR3 nucleotide sequence: TGTGCCAGCAGTCCACAGTGGAACACTGAAGCTTTCTTT.

The chain combines TRBV6-1 with TRBJ2-7; the D gene is possibly TRBD2 (5 bases). V was shortened by 11 bases and J by 4 bases, with 21 bases between the two germline ends. The germline CDR1 and CDR2 sequences are MNHNS and SASEGT. This CDR3 region has 14 residues. The CDR3, as DNA: TGTGCCGGAAGCAAACTCGAGGGTGGTTACGAGCAGTACTTC. Amino acid sequence: CAGSKLEGGYEQYF.

The chain uses TRBV19 and TRBJ1-5; D is undetermined. This CDR3 has 14 residues. Germline CDR1 is LNHDA and CDR2 is SQIVND (reference sequence). Trimming pared 6 bases from V and 0 bases from J, leaving 9 bases between. CDR3 region: CASSLGDSNQPQHF. CDR3 in DNA: TGTGCCAGTAGCCTCGGGGATAGCAATCAGCCCCAGCATTTT.

The chain carries TRBV18 and TRBJ1-1; 9 nucleotides line up with TRBD1. The V gene end was trimmed by 0 bases and the J gene end by 1 base; junction bases not matched to a gene: 3. The CDR3 is 16 amino acids. Germline CDR1 and CDR2: KGHSH and LQKENI. The CDR3 sequence: CASSPPAGQGNTEAFF. The CDR3 bases are TGTGCCAGCTCACCACCAGCGGGACAGGGGAACACTGAAGCTTTCTTT. The full variable domain, its missing parts supplied by reference TRBV18 and TRBJ1-1, is NAGVMQNPRHLVRRRGQEARLRCSPMKGHSHVYWYRQLPEEGLKFMVYLQKENIIDESGMPKERFSAEFPKEGPSILRIQQVVRGDSAAYFCASSPPAGQGNTEAFFGQGTRLTVV.

The chain links TRBV4-1 to TRBJ1-5; 7 bases align to TRBD1. The germline CDR1 and CDR2 sequences are MGHRA and YSYEKL. V shed 0 bases and J 1 base; nucleotides not matched to a gene: 3. This CDR3 has 16 residues. This CDR3 is CASSQDATGSNQPQHF. CDR3 DNA sequence: TGCGCCAGCAGCCAAGACGCGACAGGGAGCAATCAGCCCCAGCATTTT.

This clone was seen just once. This rearrangement joins TRBV5-6 to TRBJ1-6; no clear D gene. The germline CDR1 and CDR2 sequences are SGHDT and YYEEEE. Trimming shortened V by 3 bases and J by 0 bases, and 10 bases separated the two germline ends. The CDR3 contains 16 residues. In nucleotides, the CDR3 is TGTGCCAGCAGCTCCCGTCCCAGCTCCTATAATTCACCCCTCCACTTT. Protein: CASSSRPSSYNSPLHF.

The chain uses TRBV18 and TRBJ1-5, with TRBD1 identical over 7 bases. J gave up 0 bases and V 2 bases, and 10 bases lay outside the gene matches. This CDR3 is 18 amino acids long. Germline CDR1 KGHSH, CDR2 LQKENI. CDR3 region: CASSPSGTEYYSNQPQHF. As DNA, the CDR3 is TGTGCCAGCTCACCATCTGGGACAGAGTATTATAGCAATCAGCCCCAGCATTTT.

The chain recombines TRBV18 with TRBJ2-5, with 9 bases fitting TRBD1. Gene TRBJ2-7 matches the end of the DNA better, so the J call may be wrong. CDR1 is KGHSH, CDR2 LQKENI, per germline. CDR3 length equals 14 residues. CDR3 DNA: TGTGCCAGCTCACCCGGACAGGGGATATACGAGCAGTACTTC. Translation: CASSPGQGIYEQYF.

The J gene is TRBJ2-2, the V gene TRBV9; D may be TRBD1 (5 bases). Trimming cost V 3 bases and J 2 bases, with 8 bases left between them. Germline V gives CDR1 SGDLS, CDR2 YYNGEE. This CDR3 region has 14 residues. In nucleotides, the CDR3 is TGTGCCAGCAGCGGTCAGGGAAACACCGGGGAGCTGTTTTTT. Its translation: CASSGQGNTGELFF.

The CDR3 DNA reads TGTGCCAGCTCATCCATGGACAGGAACGAGCAGTACTTC. Protein sequence: CASSSMDRNEQYF. The chain has TRBV18 and TRBJ2-7; TRBD1 aligns across 7 bases. The CDR3 spans 13 residues. V shed 5 bases and J 5 bases; nucleotides not matched to a gene: 6. Germline lookup yields CDR1 KGHSH and CDR2 LQKENI.

The J gene is TRBJ2-7, the V gene TRBV27; 7 bases map to TRBD1. CDR1 is MNHEY and CDR2 is SMNVEV in the germline V gene (reference sequence). The CDR3 consists of 16 residues. Trimming took 6 bases from V and 0 from J; bases not matched to a gene: 11. CDR3 residues: CASSSTDRASSYEQYF. CDR3 nucleotide sequence: TGTGCCAGCAGCTCAACCGACAGGGCTAGCTCCTACGAGCAGTACTTC.

The chain links TRBV4-1 to TRBJ2-3; no firm D call. From germline, CDR1 is MGHRA and CDR2 YSYEKL. V lost 0 bases to trimming and J lost 6 bases, with 10 bases between them. The CDR3 is made up of 14 amino acids. The CDR3 coding sequence is TGCGCCAGCAGCCAAGATCCCCGTTTTGATACGCAGTATTTT. Its translation: CASSQDPRFDTQYF.

V usage is TRBV27 and J usage is TRBJ2-5; TRBD2 matches 9 bases. This CDR3 is 16 amino acids long. The trim removed 5 bases at V and 4 bases at J, leaving 11 bases unmatched. The V gene's germline CDR1 is MNHEY and CDR2 SMNVEV (reference sequence). The chain's CDR3 is CASSRSGRPAAETQYF. In nucleotides, the CDR3 is TGTGCCAGCAGTCGAAGCGGGAGGCCCGCCGCAGAGACCCAGTACTTC.

This clone was seen just once. The J gene is TRBJ1-2, the V gene TRBV2; no clear D. Germline V gene lookup returns CDR1 SNHLY and CDR2 FYNNEI. The germline V and J ends were trimmed by 3 bases and 8 bases, with 13 bases remaining between them. CDR3 length: 13 residues. The DNA of the CDR3 is TGTGCCAGCAGTGATCAACGGGATCAAGGCTACACCTTC. Its protein product is CASSDQRDQGYTF.

V usage is TRBV19 and J usage is TRBJ2-1; D is ambiguous. This CDR3 spans 12 amino acids. CDR1 and CDR2 from the germline V gene are LNHDA and SQIVND (reference sequence). The V end lost 5 bases, the J end lost 4 bases, and 6 bases lay between the germline ends. CDR3 DNA sequence: TGTGCCAGTAGTTTCAGATACAATGAGCAGTTCTTC. This translates into CASSFRYNEQFF.

The gene calls are TRBV11-3 and TRBJ1-1; the D gene is possibly TRBD1 (6 bases). Germline CDR1 and CDR2: SGHNT and YENEEA. The CDR3 consists of 14 residues. V lost 6 bases and J 1 base, leaving 12 bases between the germline ends. As DNA, the CDR3 is TGTGCCAGCAGTTCCGGGGGGCCGAACACTGAAGCTTTCTTT. Its translation: CASSSGGPNTEAFF. Based on the CDR3 plus reference TRBV11-3 and TRBJ1-1, the full variable domain is EAGVVQSPRYKIIEKKQPVAFWCNPISGHNTLYWYLQNLGQGPELLIRYENEEAVDDSQLPKDRFSAERLKGVDSTLKIQPAELGDSAVYLCASSSGGPNTEAFFGQGTRLTVV.

About this clone itself: This sample includes further DNA sequences coding for the same CDR3. This chain connects TRBV7-8 to TRBJ1-5; TRBD1 might be the D (6 bases). CDR3 length equals 13 residues. V gave up 4 bases and J gave up 4 bases, with 8 bases separating them. Per germline, CDR1 SGHVS and CDR2 FQNEAQ. DNA of the CDR3: TGTGCCAGCAGCTCGGACAGTAATCAGCCCCAGCATTTT. It specifies CASSSDSNQPQHF.

The J gene is TRBJ1-2, the V gene TRBV19; 7 bases match TRBD1. The germline V gene has CDR1 LNHDA and CDR2 SQIVND (reference sequence). Trimming at V came to 5 bases and at J to 4 bases, leaving 7 bases not matched to a gene. This CDR3 is built from 14 residues. CDR3 region: CASSLPGQIYGYTF. The CDR3 coding sequence is TGTGCCAGTAGTCTGCCGGGACAGATCTATGGCTACACCTTC.

The rearrangement joins TRBV11-2 to TRBJ1-4, with 8 bases fitting TRBD1. The V and J ends lost 3 bases and 6 bases, in that order; junction bases with no gene match: 12. The CDR3 runs 17 residues. The germline V gene encodes CDR1 SGHAT and CDR2 FQNNGV. CDR3 nucleotide sequence: TGTGCCAGCAGCTTCCTCAGAGCAGGGGGCTCGGATGAAAAACTGTTTTTT. Its translation is CASSFLRAGGSDEKLFF. Based on the CDR3 plus reference TRBV11-2 and TRBJ1-4, the full variable domain is EAGVAQSPRYKIIEKRQSVAFWCNPISGHATLYWYQQILGQGPKLLIQFQNNGVVDDSQLPKDRFSAERLKGVDSTLKIQPAKLEDSAVYLCASSFLRAGGSDEKLFFGSGTQLSVL.

This chain links TRBV27 with TRBJ2-7; 8 positions agree with TRBD1. Germline CDR1 MNHEY, CDR2 SMNVEV (reference sequence). The CDR3 covers 14 residues. J was trimmed by 7 bases and V by 5 bases; bases with no gene match: 10. CDR3 DNA sequence: TGTGCCAGCAGTAAAGGCAGGGGGCGGGAAGAGCAGTACTTC. Translated, it gives CASSKGRGREEQYF.

The chain is built from TRBV7-6 and TRBJ1-1, with D tentatively TRBD1 (6 bases). The CDR3 spans 14 residues. Trimming took 5 bases from V and 2 from J, leaving 12 bases between them. From germline, CDR1 is SGHVS and CDR2 FNYEAQ. CDR3 amino acids: CASSAIQGNTEAFF. The DNA for the CDR3 is TGTGCCAGCAGCGCCATACAGGGTAACACTGAAGCTTTCTTT.

This clone showed up just once. The genes are TRBV6-5 and TRBJ1-2; weak D call: TRBD1 (6 bases). CDR1 and CDR2 (germline): MNHEY, SVGAGI. The CDR3 covers 15 residues. With 6 bases removed from V and 2 bases from J, the gap between germline ends came to 16 bases. CDR3 sequence reads: CASRILQGGNYGYTF. CDR3 bases: TGTGCCAGCAGAATTCTACAGGGAGGGAACTATGGCTACACCTTC.

The chain couples TRBV6-1 to TRBJ1-5, with a possible D match to TRBD1 (5 bases). CDR1 MNHNS and CDR2 SASEGT come from the germline V gene. The CDR3 has 15 residues. V was shortened by 7 bases and J by 6 bases, with 19 bases between the two germline ends. The CDR3 is CASIQGVGGGQPQHF. The CDR3 DNA follows: TGTGCCAGCATCCAAGGAGTTGGGGGAGGTCAGCCCCAGCATTTT.

This clone came up once. V gene TRBV29-1 combines with J gene TRBJ1-2, with TRBD1 matching 9 bases. Germline V CDR1 and CDR2: SQVTM, ANQGSEA. The CDR3 spans 14 residues. The V gene end was trimmed by 1 base and the J gene end by 4 bases; junction bases not matched to a gene: 4. CDR3 region: CSVEVTGGGYGYTF. CDR3 nucleotide sequence: TGCAGCGTTGAAGTTACAGGGGGCGGCTATGGCTACACCTTC.

The CDR3: CASSRTSGSDEQYF. The CDR3 DNA sequence: TGTGCCAGCAGTAGGACTAGCGGGAGCGACGAGCAGTACTTC. J is TRBJ2-7 and V is TRBV2, with TRBD2 matching 13 bases. V gave up 5 bases and J gave up 5 bases; unmatched junction bases: 3. Germline V gene data show CDR1 as SNHLY and CDR2 as FYNNEI. The CDR3 loop spans 14 amino acids.

The chain is built from TRBV18 and TRBJ2-1; D is perhaps TRBD2 (5 bases). The V gene's germline CDR1 is KGHSH and CDR2 LQKENI. This CDR3 comprises 13 residues. V shed 5 bases and J shed 5 bases, with 10 bases lying between them. This CDR3 is CASSTGNNNEQFF. DNA for the CDR3: TGTGCCAGCTCAACGGGGAATAACAATGAGCAGTTCTTC. Using reference TRBV18 and TRBJ2-1 for the parts outside the CDR3, the full variable domain is NAGVMQNPRHLVRRRGQEARLRCSPMKGHSHVYWYRQLPEEGLKFMVYLQKENIIDESGMPKERFSAEFPKEGPSILRIQQVVRGDSAAYFCASSTGNNNEQFFGPGTRLTVL.

The J gene is TRBJ2-3, the V gene TRBV4-1; 11 bases are shared with TRBD2. The J segment lost 2 bases and the V segment lost 4 bases, leaving 11 bases of the junction unmatched. The germline V gene has CDR1 MGHRA and CDR2 YSYEKL. CDR3 length equals 18 residues. The CDR3 region is CASSLSISGRGLTDTQYF. CDR3 DNA: TGCGCCAGCAGCCTTTCTATTAGCGGGAGGGGGCTCACAGATACGCAGTATTTT.

The rearrangement uses TRBV4-2 and TRBJ1-2, with D maybe TRBD1 (6 bases). Germline loops: CDR1 LGHNA, CDR2 YNFKEQ. The ends were cut back, 2 bases at V and 1 base at J, with 11 bases in the middle. The CDR3 is made up of 15 amino acids. CDR3 sequence reads: CASSQNRELNYGYTF. CDR3 coding DNA: TGTGCCAGCAGCCAAAACAGGGAACTTAACTATGGCTACACCTTC.